The text below deals with one TCR beta chain. Its antigen is undetermined. The data stem from a study of cytomegalovirus exposure and HLA in healthy donors. Study-level results: From TCR beta sequences, most subjects' HLA-A and HLA-B alleles were reportedly predicted accurately.

Trimming cost V 2 bases and J 3 bases, with 10 bases left between them. The CDR3 extends over 14 amino acids. Looked up from germline, CDR1 is KGHSH and CDR2 is LQKENI. The primer mix had 60 Vbeta and 13 Jbeta primers. TCRdb's copy holds only in-frame clones and misses some; the assay was immunoSEQ multiplex PCR. The top ten clones hold 1.5% to 2% of a sample with some 180,000 clones, about 82% of them seen once. Healthy bone marrow donors made up the cohort. Sequencing was carried out using PBMCs. This rearrangement joins TRBV18 to TRBJ1-1, with D maybe TRBD1 (5 bases). The sequence came from a woman in her twenties or thirties in good health and CMV-seronegative. CDR3 bases: TGTGCCAGCTCACCAAGGGGCAGCGACACTGAAGCTTTCTTT. Translated, it gives CASSPRGSDTEAFF.